Below, 15 T cell receptor beta chains from the same sample are listed, as sequenced in a study of T cell responses to AZD1222 COVID-19 vaccine. Generated by immunoSEQ multiplex PCR, the TCRdb table keeps only in-frame clones and is missing some. Among 75,000 to 100,000 clones listed, 88% were seen once. The input for sequencing was peripheral blood, taken on day 0 of AZD1222 vaccination. The origin of the receptors is an adult in good health.

The V and J genes are TRBV12-3 or TRBV12-4 and TRBJ1-5; D ambiguous. V dropped 7 bases and J dropped 5 bases, with 9 bases sitting between them. CDR3 size: 12 residues. CDR3 region: CASNLGHQPQHF. The CDR3, as DNA: TGTGCCAGCAATCTTGGTCATCAGCCCCAGCATTTT.

The rearrangement uses TRBV11-3 and TRBJ2-7; 13 bases fit TRBD2. CDR1 SGHNT and CDR2 YENEEA come from the germline V gene. There are 14 residues in the CDR3. Trimming cost V 5 bases and J 7 bases; bases outside gene matches: 5. The CDR3 reads CASSLLAGGQEQYF. The CDR3 DNA is TGTGCCAGCAGCCTACTAGCGGGGGGGCAAGAGCAGTACTTC.

The V call is TRBV6-5, the J call TRBJ2-2; D assignment may be TRBD1 or TRBD2 (6 bases each). The V end lost 6 bases, the J end lost 4 bases, and 15 bases lay between the germline ends. Germline V gene data show CDR1 as MNHEY and CDR2 as SVGAGI. This CDR3 has 15 amino acids. CDR3 sequence: CASRPRGGGTGELFF. CDR3 coding DNA: TGTGCCAGCAGACCCCGAGGGGGAGGCACCGGGGAGCTGTTTTTT.

V gene TRBV6-5 combines with J gene TRBJ1-5; 8 bases align to TRBD1. CDR3 size: 16 residues. Losses at the gene ends were 0 bases for V and 4 bases for J; bases not matched to a gene: 5. Germline CDR1 is MNHEY and CDR2 is SVGAGI. CDR3 region: CASSYSRDRTNQPQHF. CDR3 bases: TGTGCCAGCAGTTACTCCCGGGACAGGACAAATCAGCCCCAGCATTTT.

The J gene is TRBJ2-5, the V gene TRBV9; the D is unclear. This CDR3 contains 14 residues. V was trimmed by 4 bases and J by 3 bases, leaving 13 bases between them. CDR1 is SGDLS and CDR2 is YYNGEE in the germline V gene. For the CDR3, the DNA is TGTGCCAGCAGCCCACTTTCGTTCGAAGAGACCCAGTACTTC. The encoded protein is CASSPLSFEETQYF. The variable domain in full, with the rest retrieved from reference TRBV9 and TRBJ2-5, is DSGVTQTPKHLITATGQRVTLRCSPRSGDLSVYWYQQSLDQGLQFLIQYYNGEERAKGNILERFSAQQFPDLHSELNLSSLELGDSALYFCASSPLSFEETQYFGPGTRLLVL.

The chain uses TRBV6-2 or TRBV6-3 and TRBJ2-5; 8 bases align to TRBD2. The germline CDR1 and CDR2 sequences are MNHEY and SVGEGT. With 4 bases clipped from V and 7 bases from J, the junction kept 17 bases outside the gene matches. The CDR3 has 17 amino acids. The CDR3 nucleotides read TGTGCCAGCAGTTCTCACTTCGGGGGGGCCAGGATTGGGACCCAGTACTTC. Amino acid sequence: CASSSHFGGARIGTQYF.

J is TRBJ2-2 and V is TRBV7-8, with TRBD1 matching 10 bases. Looked up from germline, CDR1 is SGHVS and CDR2 is FQNEAQ. The CDR3 has 18 amino acids. The ends lost 4 bases at V and 0 bases at J; junction bases unmatched: 8. The CDR3 DNA is TGTGCCAGCAGCTCCCGGGCGGGGACAGGGGCGAACACCGGGGAGCTGTTTTTT. Encoded protein: CASSSRAGTGANTGELFF.

The V call is TRBV6-5, the J call TRBJ1-5, with TRBD1 matching 7 bases. CDR1 MNHEY and CDR2 SVGAGI come from the germline V gene. The CDR3 runs to 15 residues. The V segment lost 6 bases and the J segment 2 bases; nucleotides outside the gene matches: 7. The CDR3, as DNA: TGTGCCAGCAGACTCTACAGGGGCGGCAATCAGCCCCAGCATTTT. The encoded protein is CASRLYRGGNQPQHF.

This chain uses TRBV19 with TRBJ2-2; 8 nucleotides line up with TRBD1. V shed 9 bases and J 5 bases; nucleotides not matched to a gene: 8. This CDR3 has 14 residues. Per the germline V gene, CDR1 is LNHDA and CDR2 is SQIVND (reference sequence). In nucleotides, the CDR3 is TGTGCCAGGTCCGACAGGGGTGGGACCGGGGAGCTGTTTTTT. It encodes CARSDRGGTGELFF.

This chain joins TRBV24-1 and TRBJ1-2, with no clear D. The CDR3 runs to 12 residues. The ends were cut back, 4 bases at V and 2 bases at J, with 4 bases in the middle. Germline V lookup: CDR1 KGHDR, CDR2 SFDVKD. The CDR3 nucleotides are TGTGCCACCAGTGACCCAAACTATGGCTACACCTTC. Protein sequence: CATSDPNYGYTF.

The J gene is TRBJ2-4, the V gene TRBV3-1 (or the pseudogene TRBV3-2), with 7 bases matching TRBD1. Germline V gene sequence: CDR1 LGHDT, CDR2 YNNKEL (reference sequence). After removal of 2 bases from V and 2 bases from J, the junction contained 6 bases not matched to a gene. The CDR3 runs to 16 residues. The CDR3 sequence: CASSQFTGVSKNIQYF. DNA of the CDR3: TGTGCCAGCAGCCAATTTACAGGGGTATCCAAAAACATTCAGTACTTC.

V is TRBV7-2 and J is TRBJ1-2, with D perhaps TRBD1 (5 bases). Deletions cut 1 base from V and 8 bases from J, with 17 bases between. The CDR3 runs to 15 residues. Germline V gene lookup returns CDR1 SGHTA and CDR2 FQGNSA. CDR3 DNA: TGTGCCAGCAGCTTAGTCGTTTCAGGGACCGCCGGCTACACCTTC. Its protein product is CASSLVVSGTAGYTF.

The rearrangement links TRBV6-2 or TRBV6-3 to TRBJ2-5, with 10 bases lining up with TRBD2. The J segment lost 2 bases and the V segment lost 0 bases, leaving 0 bases of the junction unmatched. CDR3 size: 15 residues. Per the germline V gene, CDR1 is MNHEY and CDR2 is SVGEGT. The CDR3 region is CASSYSSGGQETQYF. CDR3 DNA: TGTGCCAGCAGTTACTCTAGCGGGGGGCAAGAGACCCAGTACTTC.

This clone was detected a few times. This chain connects TRBV27 to TRBJ2-3; D is perhaps TRBD2 (5 bases). V dropped 5 bases and J dropped 4 bases, with 10 bases sitting between them. CDR1 MNHEY and CDR2 SMNVEV come from the germline V gene (reference sequence). This CDR3 is 13 amino acids long. CDR3 bases: TGTGCCAGCAGTCGGCGGGCGTCAGATACGCAGTATTTT. This sequence encodes CASSRRASDTQYF.

The gene calls are TRBV5-1 and TRBJ1-2; D is uncertain. Germline V gene data show CDR1 as SGHRS and CDR2 as YFSETQ. The CDR3 has 14 amino acids. V was cut by 0 bases and J by 3 bases, with 9 bases left in between. CDR3 sequence: CASSLAAADYGYTF. The CDR3 bases are TGCGCCAGCAGCTTGGCGGCAGCAGACTATGGCTACACCTTC.